This T cell receptor beta chain was found in a study of patients and donors after allogeneic stem cell transplantation. This clonotype has more than one count but fewer than ten. TCRdb recomputed calls from the RT-PCR reads with MiXCR, one row per CDR3 protein. The data show tens of thousands of distinct CDR3 sequences, roughly 29% seen once. Trimming at V came to 4 bases and at J to 0 bases, leaving 4 bases not matched to a gene. The CDR3 loop spans 16 amino acids. Per germline, CDR1 LGHNA and CDR2 YSLEER. The sequence came from a human donor who was either an allogeneic HSCT recipient or a stem cell or donor lymphocyte infusion donor (not recorded which). It is not recorded whose cells these are; they may come from a transplant donor. The sequenced material came from blood, either unsorted or a sorted T cell fraction (not recorded which). This sequence joins TRBV4-3 and TRBJ2-7; 12 nucleotides line up with TRBD2. The CDR3 loop is CASSPWTSGDSYEQYF. The CDR3, as DNA: TGCGCCAGCAGCCCCTGGACTAGCGGGGACTCCTACGAGCAGTACTTC.